The subject of this entry is one T cell receptor beta chain. Its target is not known. This CDR3 spans 14 amino acids. Germline-derived CDR1 and CDR2 are MGHDK and SYGVNS. The data derive from a study of T cells expressing NK-cell markers. For the study at large: Seven HCMV-seropositive donors and one seronegative donor made up the eight sequenced donors. General study results and limits: These same clonotypes (in four donors) also led the CD3+CD56-NKG2C+ fraction. As a fraction of CD8+ T cells, dominant NKG2C+ clonotypes reached roughly 1.0-7.5% in six donors.

TCR beta cDNA was generated via 5'RACE template switching incorporating UMIs. TCRdb reprocessed the 5' RACE reads, with one entry per CDR3 protein and no DNA. This listing includes 350,000 to 450,000 distinct CDR3 sequences. The rearrangement links TRBV25-1 to TRBJ2-7; TCRdb's D call, TRBD1, is unchecked because there is no DNA. The TCR originated in a man aged 18 to 69 in good health. Sequencing used blood T cells: a sorted CD56 or NKG2C T cell subset, CD4+ or CD8+ T cells, or bulk PBMC T cells (not recorded which). The chain's CDR3 is CASSKDRVDYEQYF.